These 15 T cell receptor beta chains were all obtained from the same sample, sequenced in a study of PD-1 blockade in classical Hodgkin lymphoma. There was relapse after autologous stem cell transplantation in every patient, and there was variation in brentuximab vedotin exposure. Here immunoSEQ multiplex PCR was the method, and the copy in TCRdb shows in-frame clones only, minus some. The table includes tens of thousands of clones, about 71% detected once. Sequences were derived from peripheral blood mononuclear cells (PBMCs), sampled at baseline. Every receptor here comes from a human donor with classical Hodgkin lymphoma.

The chain uses TRBV7-9 and TRBJ1-1; the D gene is possibly TRBD1 (6 bases). The CDR3 sequence is 15 residues long. V lost 4 bases and J 2 bases, leaving 14 bases between the germline ends. Germline values: CDR1 SEHNR, CDR2 FQNEAQ (reference sequence). In DNA form, the CDR3 reads TGTGCCAGCAGCTCGTTGGACAGCAGAAACACTGAAGCTTTCTTT. It translates to CASSSLDSRNTEAFF.

V gene TRBV5-1 combines with J gene TRBJ2-2; D unresolved. Germline V gene data show CDR1 as SGHRS and CDR2 as YFSETQ. The V and J ends lost 2 bases and 10 bases respectively, with 12 bases between them. The CDR3 has 13 residues. CDR3 bases: TGCGCCAGCAGCTTTTTTATATCGCAGGAGCTGTTTTTT. Translating it yields CASSFFISQELFF.

The chain couples TRBV19 to TRBJ1-4; D is uncertain. The CDR3 consists of 12 residues. Germline CDR1 LNHDA, CDR2 SQIVND (reference sequence). V was shortened by 4 bases and J by 11 bases, with 11 bases between the two germline ends. The CDR3 DNA sequence: TGTGCCAGTAGTACGTTGGGCGGCAAACTGTTTTTT. Translation: CASSTLGGKLFF.

This clone was found a few times. Germline and junction disagree at one end, which may indicate a read error. The chain employs TRBV19 and TRBJ2-7, with 15 bases that match TRBD2. The CDR3 is 12 residues long. Germline V gives CDR1 LNHDA, CDR2 SQIVND (reference sequence). This chain's CDR3 is CASGLAGGSYVF. The CDR3 region has the DNA TGTGCCAGTGGACTAGCGGGAGGGTCCTACGTCTTC. The complete variable domain, with remaining parts taken from reference TRBV19 and TRBJ2-7, reads DGGITQSPKYLFRKEGQNVTLSCEQNLNHDAMYWYRQDPGQGLRLIYYSQIVNDFQKGDIAEGYSVSREKKESFPLTVTSAQKNPTAFYLCASGLAGGSYVFGPGTRLTVT.

The chain couples TRBV7-9 to TRBJ2-7; 8 bases map to TRBD1. The length of the CDR3 is 14 residues. V shed 7 bases, J shed 4 bases, and the junction held 9 bases outside the gene matches. From germline, CDR1 is SEHNR and CDR2 FQNEAQ (reference sequence). CDR3 loop: CASTWDRTIYEQYV. CDR3 sequence (DNA): TGTGCCAGCACCTGGGACAGGACGATTTACGAGCAGTACGTC.

The V and J genes are TRBV7-3 and TRBJ2-7; 10 nucleotides line up with TRBD2. V trimming: 2 bases; J trimming: 6 bases; junction bases outside the gene matches: 7. CDR1 and CDR2 (germline): SGHTA, FQGTGA. This CDR3 contains 15 residues. DNA for the CDR3: TGTGCCAGCAGCTTAGGGCTAGCGGGGGCGGGCGAGCAGTACTTC. Translation: CASSLGLAGAGEQYF.

The chain carries TRBV9 and TRBJ1-5, with D unclear. The CDR3 consists of 13 residues. The V end lost 0 bases, the J end lost 9 bases, and 10 bases lay between the germline ends. Per germline, CDR1 SGDLS and CDR2 YYNGEE. CDR3 loop: CASSVAPRSPQHF. Here the CDR3 DNA reads TGTGCCAGCAGCGTAGCCCCACGCTCGCCCCAGCATTTT.

V and J are TRBV7-6 and TRBJ1-1, with D unclear. CDR3 length: 13 residues. Deletions cut 1 base from V and 8 bases from J, with 11 bases between. The germline gives CDR1 SGHVS, CDR2 FNYEAQ. The CDR3 protein is CASSLVLQTEAFF. The CDR3 DNA sequence: TGTGCCAGCAGCTTAGTTTTACAGACCGAAGCTTTCTTT.

The chain carries TRBV7-2 and TRBJ2-7; TRBD2 aligns across 10 bases. The CDR3 runs 15 residues. The germline V gene encodes CDR1 SGHTA and CDR2 FQGNSA. With 4 bases clipped from V and 2 bases from J, the junction kept 5 bases outside the gene matches. Here the CDR3 reads CASSWTSGGAYEQYF. The DNA of the CDR3 is TGTGCCAGCAGCTGGACTAGCGGAGGGGCCTACGAGCAGTACTTC.

This chain uses TRBV7-2 with TRBJ2-2; D gene ambiguous. Germline CDR1 and CDR2: SGHTA and FQGNSA. This CDR3 spans 12 amino acids. V was pared by 5 bases and J by 9 bases, with 10 bases between. The CDR3 coding sequence is TGTGCCAGCAGCCAATTTGGCAGGGAGCTGTTTTTT. Its translation is CASSQFGRELFF.

The CDR3 DNA reads TGTGCCAGCAGTGCTAGCGGGAGCCACGAGCAGTACTTC. Its translation: CASSASGSHEQYF. This sequence joins TRBV6-5 and TRBJ2-7; 10 nucleotides agree with TRBD2. The germline V gene encodes CDR1 MNHEY and CDR2 SVGAGI. The CDR3 runs to 13 residues. V was pared by 5 bases and J by 5 bases, with 3 bases of the junction left unmatched.

This clone was picked up one time. V and J are TRBV7-2 and TRBJ1-2, with 7 bases identical to TRBD1. CDR1 and CDR2 (germline): SGHTA, FQGNSA. J lost 2 bases, V lost 3 bases, and 6 bases had no gene match. This CDR3 comprises 15 residues. The CDR3 loop is CASSFTRGSNYGYTF. CDR3 DNA sequence: TGTGCCAGCAGCTTCACCAGGGGGAGCAACTATGGCTACACCTTC. The complete variable domain, with remaining parts taken from reference TRBV7-2 and TRBJ1-2, reads GAGVSQSPSNKVTEKGKDVELRCDPISGHTALYWYRQSLGQGLEFLIYFQGNSAPDKSGLPSDRFSAERTGGSVSTLTIQRTQQEDSAVYLCASSFTRGSNYGYTFGSGTRLTVV.

J is TRBJ1-6 and V is TRBV28, with D tentatively TRBD1 (5 bases). Germline CDR1 MDHEN, CDR2 SYDVKM. V was trimmed by 2 bases and J by 7 bases, leaving 24 bases between them. This CDR3 is 19 amino acids long. This CDR3 is CASSLTAGLSGTGNSPLHF. The CDR3 coding sequence is TGTGCCAGCAGTTTAACGGCAGGGCTGTCAGGTACAGGCAATTCACCCCTCCACTTT.

This clone was seen a handful of times. This chain joins TRBV29-1 and TRBJ2-4, with 7 bases aligning to TRBD2. The CDR3 spans 13 residues. Germline CDR1 SQVTM, CDR2 ANQGSEA. Unmatched junction bases numbered 8, after V lost 6 bases and J lost 6 bases. In nucleotides, the CDR3 is TGCAGCGTCGGGTGGGGGGGTGGAAACATTCAGTACTTC. Its protein product is CSVGWGGGNIQYF.

This chain joins TRBV19 and TRBJ2-1, with D perhaps matching TRBD2 (5 bases). This CDR3 region has 13 residues. V lost 5 bases to trimming and J lost 6 bases, with 11 bases between them. Looked up from germline, CDR1 is LNHDA and CDR2 is SQIVND (reference sequence). DNA of the CDR3: TGTGCCAGTAGTTGGCTAGCTTCCAATGAGCAGTTCTTC. This translates into CASSWLASNEQFF.